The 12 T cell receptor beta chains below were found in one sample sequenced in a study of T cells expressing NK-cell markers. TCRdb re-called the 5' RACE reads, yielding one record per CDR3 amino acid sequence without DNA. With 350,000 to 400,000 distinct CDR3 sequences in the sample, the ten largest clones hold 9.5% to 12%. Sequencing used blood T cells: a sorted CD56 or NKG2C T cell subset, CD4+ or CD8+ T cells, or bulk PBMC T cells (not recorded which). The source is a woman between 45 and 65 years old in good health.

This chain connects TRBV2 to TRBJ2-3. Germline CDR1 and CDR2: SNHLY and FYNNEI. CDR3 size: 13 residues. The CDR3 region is CASREAFRDTQYF.

This CDR3 reads CASSLGLWDEQFF. This chain connects TRBV7-2 to TRBJ2-1; TCRdb gives TRBD1 as the D gene, but with no DNA this cannot be confirmed. CDR1 is SGHTA, CDR2 FQGNSA, per germline. The CDR3 extends over 13 amino acids.

The CDR3 spells CASSQVTGPSSYNEQFF. The chain links TRBV4-2 to TRBJ2-1. CDR1 and CDR2 from the germline V gene are LGHNA and YNFKEQ. The CDR3 is 17 amino acids.

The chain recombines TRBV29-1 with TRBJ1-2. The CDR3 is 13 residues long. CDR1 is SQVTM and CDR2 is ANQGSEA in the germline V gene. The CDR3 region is CSVAADRDYGYTF.

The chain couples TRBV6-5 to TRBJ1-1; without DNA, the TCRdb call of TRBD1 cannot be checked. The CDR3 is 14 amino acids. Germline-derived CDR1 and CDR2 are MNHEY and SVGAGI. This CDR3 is CASRSGGLNTEAFF.

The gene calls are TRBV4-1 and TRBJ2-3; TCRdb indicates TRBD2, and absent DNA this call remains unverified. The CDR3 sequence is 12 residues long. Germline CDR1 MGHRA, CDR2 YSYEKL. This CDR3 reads CASSPKSDTQYF.

CDR3: CASSYEPGGTEAFF. The chain has TRBV12-3 or TRBV12-4 and TRBJ1-1; the D call of TRBD1 rests on TCRdb alone, since no DNA is present to check it. There are 14 residues in the CDR3.

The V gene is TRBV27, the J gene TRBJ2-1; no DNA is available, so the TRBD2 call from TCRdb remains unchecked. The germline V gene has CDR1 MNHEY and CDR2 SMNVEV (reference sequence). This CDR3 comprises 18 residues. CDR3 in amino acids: CASSLRGSGRVSYNEQFF.

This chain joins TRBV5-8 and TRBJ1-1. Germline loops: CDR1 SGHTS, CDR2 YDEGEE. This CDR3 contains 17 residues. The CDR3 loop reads CASSLGSFLNMNTEAFF. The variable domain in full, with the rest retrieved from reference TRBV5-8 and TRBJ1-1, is EAGVTQSPTHLIKTRGQQATLRCSPISGHTSVYWYQQALGLGLQFLLWYDEGEERNRGNFPPRFSGRQFPNYSSELNVNALELEDSALYLCASSLGSFLNMNTEAFFGQGTRLTVV.

CDR3 residues: CASSLDRGRRDTQYF. V is TRBV6-1 and J is TRBJ2-3; TCRdb gives TRBD1 as the D gene, but with no DNA this cannot be confirmed. This CDR3 contains 15 residues. Germline assignment: CDR1 MNHNS and CDR2 SASEGT.

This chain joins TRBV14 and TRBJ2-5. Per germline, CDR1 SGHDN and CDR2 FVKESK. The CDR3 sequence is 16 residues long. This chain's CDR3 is CASSQEVAGAQETQYF.

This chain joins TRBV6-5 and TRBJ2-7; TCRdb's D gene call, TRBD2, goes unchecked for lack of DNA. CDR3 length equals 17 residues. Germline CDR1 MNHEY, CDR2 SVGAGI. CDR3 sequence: CASRLDSGPASSYEQYF.